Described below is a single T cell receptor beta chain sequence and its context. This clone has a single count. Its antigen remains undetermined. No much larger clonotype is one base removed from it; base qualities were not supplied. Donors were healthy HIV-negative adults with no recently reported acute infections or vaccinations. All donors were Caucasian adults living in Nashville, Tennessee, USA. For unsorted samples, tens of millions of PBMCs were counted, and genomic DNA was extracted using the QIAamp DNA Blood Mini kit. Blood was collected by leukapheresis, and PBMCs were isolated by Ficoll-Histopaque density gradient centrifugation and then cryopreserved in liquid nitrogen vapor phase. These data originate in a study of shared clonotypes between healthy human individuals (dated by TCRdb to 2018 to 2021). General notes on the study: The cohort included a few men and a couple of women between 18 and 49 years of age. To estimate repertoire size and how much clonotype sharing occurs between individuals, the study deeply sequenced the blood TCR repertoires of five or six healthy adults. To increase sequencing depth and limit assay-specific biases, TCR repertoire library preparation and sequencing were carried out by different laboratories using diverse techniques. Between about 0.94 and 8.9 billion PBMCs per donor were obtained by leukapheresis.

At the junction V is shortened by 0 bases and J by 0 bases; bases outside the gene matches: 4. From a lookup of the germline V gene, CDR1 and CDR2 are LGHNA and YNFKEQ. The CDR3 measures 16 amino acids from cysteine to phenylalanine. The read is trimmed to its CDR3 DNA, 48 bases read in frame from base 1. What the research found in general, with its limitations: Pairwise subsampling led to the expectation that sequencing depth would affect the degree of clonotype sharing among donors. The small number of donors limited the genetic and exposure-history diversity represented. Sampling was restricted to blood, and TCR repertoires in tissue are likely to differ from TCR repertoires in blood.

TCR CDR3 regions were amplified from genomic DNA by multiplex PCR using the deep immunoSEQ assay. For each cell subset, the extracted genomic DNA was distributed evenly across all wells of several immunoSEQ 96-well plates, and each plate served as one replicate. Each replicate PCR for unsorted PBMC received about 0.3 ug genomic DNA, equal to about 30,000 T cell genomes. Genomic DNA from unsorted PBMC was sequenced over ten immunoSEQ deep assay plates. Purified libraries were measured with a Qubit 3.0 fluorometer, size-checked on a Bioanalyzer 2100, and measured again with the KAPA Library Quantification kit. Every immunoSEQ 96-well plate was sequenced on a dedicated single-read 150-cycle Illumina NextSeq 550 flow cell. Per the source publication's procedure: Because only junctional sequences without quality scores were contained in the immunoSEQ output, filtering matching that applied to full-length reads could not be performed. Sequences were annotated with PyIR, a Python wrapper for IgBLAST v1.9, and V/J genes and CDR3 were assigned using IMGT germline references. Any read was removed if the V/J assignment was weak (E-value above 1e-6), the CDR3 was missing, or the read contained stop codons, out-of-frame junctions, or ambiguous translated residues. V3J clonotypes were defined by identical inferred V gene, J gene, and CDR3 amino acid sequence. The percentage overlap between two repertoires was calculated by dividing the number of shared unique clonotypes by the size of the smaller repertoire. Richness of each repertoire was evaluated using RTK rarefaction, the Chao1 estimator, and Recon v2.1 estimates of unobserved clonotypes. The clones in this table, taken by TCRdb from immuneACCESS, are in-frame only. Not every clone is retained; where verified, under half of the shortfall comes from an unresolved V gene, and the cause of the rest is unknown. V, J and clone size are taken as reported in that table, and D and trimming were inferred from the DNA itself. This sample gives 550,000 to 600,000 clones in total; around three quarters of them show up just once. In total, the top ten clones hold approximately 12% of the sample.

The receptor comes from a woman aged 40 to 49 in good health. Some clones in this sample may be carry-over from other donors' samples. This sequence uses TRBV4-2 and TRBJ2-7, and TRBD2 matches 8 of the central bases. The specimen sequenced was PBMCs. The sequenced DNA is TGTGCCAGCAGCCAAGAAGGAGCGGGAGTCTCCTACGAGCAGTACTTC. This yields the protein CASSQEGAGVSYEQYF.